This T cell receptor beta chain was retrieved from a study of cytomegalovirus exposure and HLA in healthy donors. Study observations and caveats: Per a later analysis, 15,000 to 20,000 TCR beta sequences showed association with HLA alleles at 0.05 false discovery rate. Data from an earlier analysis indicated that most TCR beta V segments were productive either about 87% or about 30% of the time. The HLA-A and HLA-B alleles of most subjects were reportedly predicted accurately from TCR beta sequences.

Researchers ran the PCR with 60 Vbeta and 13 Jbeta primers. Here immunoSEQ multiplex PCR was the method, and the copy in TCRdb shows in-frame clones only, minus some. The sample contains about 160,000 clones, 82% of which appear only once. A remark on this clone: Its specificity is not known.

The sample comprised PBMCs. This clonotype was obtained from a girl under 18 in good health and CMV-seropositive.

The CDR3 loop is CASSETTAGGSYEQYF. The DNA of the CDR3 is TGTGCCAGCAGTGAAACCACAGCGGGCGGCTCCTACGAGCAGTACTTC. This chain links TRBV25-1 with TRBJ2-7; D might be TRBD2 (6 bases). Trimming pared 2 bases from V and 0 bases from J, leaving 14 bases between. This CDR3 comprises 16 residues. CDR1 MGHDK and CDR2 SYGVNS come from the germline V gene.